This T cell receptor beta chain was documented in a study of long-term antiretroviral therapy in people with HIV. The run of the v3.0 immunoSEQ assay was at survey level. Libraries were prepared by immunoSEQ multiplex PCR; TCRdb keeps only in-frame clonotypes and omits some of them. The data show fewer than 20,000 clones, less than 80% seen once. Overall study findings and caveats: Dominating the repertoire at all time points were the clones that expanded before ART. Post-ART diversity increased but stayed below transplant donor controls. Whereas controls had wider CDR3 length ranges, HIV repertoires had narrower ones.

The V and J ends lost 0 bases and 4 bases respectively, with 7 bases between them. Germline loops: CDR1 SGHRS, CDR2 YFSETQ. The CDR3 has 13 residues. About this clone: Its antigen is still unknown.

This chain connects TRBV5-1 to TRBJ1-1; D might be TRBD1 (5 bases). This specimen consisted of unsorted PBMCs, obtained 0.3 years after starting antiretroviral therapy. The sequence came from a woman in her fifties or sixties with HIV. The CDR3 protein is CASSLGGGTEAFF. CDR3 in DNA: TGCGCCAGCAGCTTGGGTGGGGGCACTGAAGCTTTCTTT.